These 21 T cell receptor beta chains were sequenced from one sample in a study of regulatory T cells in long-lasting Graves disease. Sample time point: newly diagnosed GD, antithyroid drugs for less than 3 months. There was RNA extracted from PBMCs, and the TCR library was made from it. Arm-PCR of CDR3 regions and iRepertoire HTBI primers were used to build TCR beta libraries. TCRdb fed the multiplex PCR reads into MiXCR, producing one record per CDR3 protein. The sample records over 400,000 distinct CDR3 sequences, around 15% being singletons. These same data were also listed under a study on T cells in Graves' hyperthyroidism and ophthalmopathy.

Source: peripheral blood mononuclear cells (PBMCs), taken at new diagnosis, from a patient treated with antithyroid drugs. All receptors come from a woman in her forties or fifties with Graves disease.

Concerning this clonotype: One base away lies a much larger clone, so this may be a sequencing read error. This chain links TRBV6-5 with TRBJ2-1, with TRBD2 identical over 7 bases. Germline V gene data show CDR1 as MNHEY and CDR2 as SVGAGI. CDR3 length: 15 amino acids. The DNA of the CDR3 is TGTGCCAGCAGTTACGGCGGGAGCTCCTACGATGAGCAGTTCTTC. It translates to CASSYGGSSYDEQFF.

This clonotype was seen ten or more times. The J gene is TRBJ2-5, the V gene TRBV19, with 9 bases that match TRBD1. CDR1 and CDR2 (germline): LNHDA, SQIVND (reference sequence). The CDR3 totals 16 residues. V trimming: 0 bases; J trimming: 5 bases; junction bases outside the gene matches: 7. DNA of the CDR3: TGTGCCAGTAGTATAGATCCCGGGACAGGGATGGAGACCCAGTACTTC. This translates into CASSIDPGTGMETQYF.

This clonotype was observed at least ten times. The chain has TRBV6-9 and TRBJ2-7; 13 nucleotides align to TRBD2. Losses at the gene ends were 4 bases for V and 7 bases for J; bases not matched to a gene: 7. The CDR3 loop spans 15 amino acids. In germline, CDR1 is MNHGY, CDR2 SVAAGI. Here the CDR3 DNA reads TGTGCCAGCAGTTCCGGGACTAGCGGGAACCGGGAGCAGTACTTC. Encoded protein: CASSSGTSGNREQYF.

This clonotype was observed a handful of times. This chain joins TRBV3-1 and TRBJ2-1; possibly TRBD1 for D (6 bases). This CDR3 has 12 residues. Between the trimmed V and J ends, which lost 1 base and 12 bases, there was a span of 10 bases. From germline, CDR1 is LGHDT and CDR2 YNNKEL (reference sequence). The CDR3, as DNA: TGTGCCAGCAGCCAAGGAACGGACAGGCAGTTCTTC. As protein: CASSQGTDRQFF.

This clonotype was seen repeatedly, ten times or more. The rearrangement joins TRBV19 to TRBJ2-7; tentatively, D is TRBD1 or TRBD2 (5 bases each). CDR1 LNHDA and CDR2 SQIVND come from the germline V gene (reference sequence). Trimming took off 6 bases at V and 3 bases at J, with 21 bases between the two ends. The CDR3 loop spans 16 amino acids. The CDR3, as DNA: TGTGCCAGTAGCCAATCTGGGACCTCGACTGGCTACGAGCAGTACTTC. Protein product: CASSQSGTSTGYEQYF.

The rearrangement links TRBV6-5 to TRBJ1-6; a possible D gene is TRBD1 (5 bases). CDR3 length equals 17 residues. Germline assignment: CDR1 MNHEY and CDR2 SVGAGI. V gave up 3 bases and J gave up 4 bases, with 16 bases separating them. In DNA, the CDR3 is TGTGCCAGCAGTTATGCGGGGGTTAGCGATTATAATTCACCCCTCCACTTT. It is translated as CASSYAGVSDYNSPLHF.

This clonotype was seen many times. V is TRBV5-1 and J is TRBJ2-3; 9 nucleotides match TRBD1. CDR1 is SGHRS, CDR2 YFSETQ, per germline. The CDR3 length is 17 residues. After removal of 3 bases from V and 4 bases from J, the junction contained 12 bases not matched to a gene. In nucleotides, the CDR3 is TGCGCCAGCAGCTCGCCGGGACAGGGATCAGTCCCAGATACGCAGTATTTT. It is translated as CASSSPGQGSVPDTQYF.

This clonotype was seen repeatedly, ten times or more. The chain has TRBV7-2 and TRBJ2-2, with a tentative D call TRBD2 (6 bases). CDR3 length: 15 residues. V lost 5 bases and J lost 2, with 12 bases in between. The germline V gene encodes CDR1 SGHTA and CDR2 FQGNSA. CDR3 DNA: TGTGCCAGCAGCACCGGACTATTCAACACCGGGGAGCTGTTTTTT. Translating gives CASSTGLFNTGELFF. The variable domain in full, completed from reference TRBV7-2 and TRBJ2-2, reads GAGVSQSPSNKVTEKGKDVELRCDPISGHTALYWYRQSLGQGLEFLIYFQGNSAPDKSGLPSDRFSAERTGGSVSTLTIQRTQQEDSAVYLCASSTGLFNTGELFFGEGSRLTVL.

This clonotype occurred a few times. The rearrangement links TRBV5-1 to TRBJ2-5; 12 bases match TRBD2. After removal of 4 bases from V and 2 bases from J, the junction contained 6 bases not matched to a gene. Germline CDR1 is SGHRS and CDR2 is YFSETQ. CDR3 length equals 16 residues. The CDR3 loop reads CASSTQLAGGQETQYF. The CDR3 DNA reads as TGCGCCAGCAGCACACAACTAGCGGGAGGACAAGAGACCCAGTACTTC.

J is TRBJ2-5 and V is TRBV7-9; D is undetermined. The CDR3 length is 14 residues. Looked up from germline, CDR1 is SEHNR and CDR2 is FQNEAQ (reference sequence). V lost 2 bases and J lost 4, with 11 bases in between. Here the CDR3 DNA reads TGTGCCAGCAGCTTACCCCCGCCCCGAGAGACCCAGTACTTC. This gives the protein CASSLPPPRETQYF. Full variable domain (remainder filled in from reference TRBV7-9 and TRBJ2-5): DTGVSQNPRHKITKRGQNVTFRCDPISEHNRLYWYRQTLGQGPEFLTYFQNEAQLEKSRLLSDRFSAERPKGSFSTLEIQRTEQGDSAMYLCASSLPPPRETQYFGPGTRLLVL.

Points on this clonotype: Relative to the germline gene, one junction end is altered; a read error may explain this. The chain uses TRBV6-2 or TRBV6-3 and TRBJ1-5, with D tentatively TRBD1 (6 bases). Germline V CDR1 and CDR2: MNHEY, SVGEGT. This CDR3 spans 14 amino acids. The CDR3 reads CTSSFQGPDQPQHF. The CDR3 coding sequence is TGTACCAGCAGTTTTCAGGGGCCGGATCAGCCCCAGCATTTT.

This clonotype was detected ten times or more. The chain is built from TRBV7-3 and TRBJ2-1; TRBD2 agrees at 11 bases. The V gene end was trimmed by 3 bases and the J gene end by 7 bases; junction bases not matched to a gene: 2. Germline values: CDR1 SGHTA, CDR2 FQGTGA. CDR3 length equals 14 residues. CDR3 residues: CASSLTSGKNEQFF. The CDR3 DNA reads as TGTGCCAGCAGCTTGACTAGCGGGAAAAATGAGCAGTTCTTC. Drawing the rest from reference TRBV7-3 and TRBJ2-1, the complete variable domain is GAGVSQTPSNKVTEKGKYVELRCDPISGHTALYWYRQSLGQGPEFLIYFQGTGAADDSGLPNDRFFAVRPEGSVSTLKIQRTERGDSAVYLCASSLTSGKNEQFFGPGTRLTVL.

The sample holds many counts of this clonotype. The chain has TRBV7-3 and TRBJ2-5, with 10 bases that match TRBD1. The CDR3 is 15 residues long. Germline loops: CDR1 SGHTA, CDR2 FQGTGA. V was pared by 5 bases and J by 2 bases, with 5 bases of the junction left unmatched. DNA for the CDR3: TGTGCCAGCAGCCCCGGGACAGGGGCTCAAGAGACCCAGTACTTC. Amino acids: CASSPGTGAQETQYF.

Many counts were recorded for this clonotype. This sequence joins TRBV11-2 and TRBJ2-3; 7 bases fit TRBD1. The germline gives CDR1 SGHAT, CDR2 FQNNGV. V trimming: 3 bases; J trimming: 2 bases; junction bases outside the gene matches: 5. This CDR3 region has 15 residues. The CDR3 DNA reads as TGTGCCAGCAGCTTTACAGGGGCCCACACAGATACGCAGTATTTT. Translating gives CASSFTGAHTDTQYF. Together with reference TRBV11-2 and TRBJ2-3, the CDR3 gives the full variable domain: EAGVAQSPRYKIIEKRQSVAFWCNPISGHATLYWYQQILGQGPKLLIQFQNNGVVDDSQLPKDRFSAERLKGVDSTLKIQPAKLEDSAVYLCASSFTGAHTDTQYFGPGTRLTVL.

This clonotype was seen at least ten times. V and J are TRBV12-3 or TRBV12-4 and TRBJ2-1, with D perhaps TRBD2 (5 bases). Trimming left V 3 bases short and J 5 bases short, with 20 bases between. The CDR3 spans 17 residues. The CDR3 region is CASSFIGLSSRDNEQFF. CDR3 DNA sequence: TGTGCCAGCAGTTTCATCGGGCTCTCGTCGAGGGACAATGAGCAGTTCTTC.

Many counts were recorded for this clonotype. The genes are TRBV6-2 or TRBV6-3 and TRBJ1-5; D is possibly TRBD1 (6 bases). The CDR3 sequence is 13 residues long. V lost 6 bases and J 7 bases, leaving 13 bases between the germline ends. CDR1 is MNHEY, CDR2 SVGEGT, per germline. The CDR3 DNA follows: TGTGCCAGCAGCTTCGGACAGATACAGCCCCAGCATTTT. Its protein product is CASSFGQIQPQHF.

This clonotype was counted many times. The CDR3, as DNA: TGTGCCAGCAGCTTCTCCGCGAGCTCCTACAATGAGCAGTTCTTC. The encoded protein is CASSFSASSYNEQFF. The rearrangement joins TRBV7-2 to TRBJ2-1; the D is unclear. CDR1 and CDR2 from the germline V gene are SGHTA and FQGNSA. The length of the CDR3 is 15 residues. Trimming shortened V by 3 bases and J by 0 bases, and 9 bases separated the two germline ends.

The chain combines TRBV20-1 with TRBJ2-1, with 8 bases that match TRBD2. V was pared by 1 base and J by 6 bases, with 17 bases of the junction left unmatched. Germline CDR1 DFQATT, CDR2 SNEGSKA (reference sequence). The CDR3 totals 18 residues. The CDR3 sequence: CSARGRRFAGGAGNEQFF. Here the CDR3 DNA reads TGCAGTGCTAGAGGTCGCAGGTTCGCGGGAGGAGCGGGCAATGAGCAGTTCTTC.

This clonotype was seen repeatedly, ten times or more. The rearrangement joins TRBV2 to TRBJ2-6; D ambiguous. Germline V gene data show CDR1 as SNHLY and CDR2 as FYNNEI. The CDR3 is 15 amino acids. The ends were cut back, 7 bases at V and 1 base at J, with 11 bases in the middle. The DNA for the CDR3 is TGTGCCAGCACCTTAGGTGGGTCTGGGGCCAACGTCCTGACTTTC. As protein: CASTLGGSGANVLTF.

CDR3 coding DNA: TGTGCCAGCTCACCCCGCGGAGGTGACGGAACCTACAATGAGCAGTTCTTC. Translated, it gives CASSPRGGDGTYNEQFF. The chain couples TRBV18 to TRBJ2-1; D is possibly TRBD2 (5 bases). V was trimmed by 3 bases and J by 2 bases, leaving 17 bases between them. The germline CDR1 and CDR2 sequences are KGHSH and LQKENI. The CDR3 extends over 17 amino acids.

This clonotype was counted many times. V and J are TRBV5-1 and TRBJ2-5; 8 nucleotides line up with TRBD2. The CDR3 length is 14 residues. After removal of 3 bases from V and 5 bases from J, the junction contained 6 bases not matched to a gene. The germline CDR1 and CDR2 sequences are SGHRS and YFSETQ. The CDR3 is CASSWSSGEETQYF. CDR3 nucleotide sequence: TGCGCCAGCAGCTGGAGTAGCGGGGAGGAGACCCAGTACTTC.